A selection of T cell receptor beta chains follows, all from one sample in a study of shared T cell receptors in the human thymus. Repertoires were generated with immunoSEQ multiplex PCR, while TCRdb's copy carries only in-frame clones and drops some. The table shows about 380,000 clones, with over 90% occurring only once. Specimen: thymocytes. The receptors were sampled from a human donor. CDR3s include the opening cysteine and the closing phenylalanine or tryptophan. Fields, in order: J gene, D gene, V gene, clone size, CDR3 protein, CDR3 DNA. D genes are given only for firm matches. Size tells how often a clone was seen (once, few, many) or the class of an expanded clone, and some rows leave it out.

TRBJ2-1 TRBD2 TRBV10-1 once CASSECPVGGSNYNEQFF TGCGCCAGCAGTGAGTGCCCGGTCGGCGGGAGCAACTACAATGAGCAGTTCTTC
TRBJ2-1 - TRBV10-3 few CATQGGNEQFF TGTGCCACCCAGGGGGGTAACGAGCAGTTCTTC
TRBJ2-7 TRBD2 TRBV5-6 - CASSPGFLAAGCYEQYF TGTGCCAGCAGCCCCGGGTTCCTAGCGGCAGGATGCTACGAGCAGTACTTC
TRBJ1-1 - TRBV21-1 - CASSKVTEQNTEAFF TGTGCCAGCAGCAAAGTTACAGAGCAGAACACTGAAGCTTTCTTT
TRBJ2-2 TRBD2 TRBV11-1 - CASSPGTGGRSKTGELFF TGTGCCAGCAGCCCTGGGACGGGAGGGCGAAGTAAGACCGGGGAGCTGTTTTTT
TRBJ1-5 - TRBV6-5 - CASGEGYQPQHF TGTGCCAGCGGTGAGGGGTATCAGCCCCAGCATTTT
TRBJ1-2 TRBD1 TRBV2 - CASSSGQGYYGYTF TGTGCCAGCAGCTCGGGACAGGGGTACTATGGCTACACCTTC
TRBJ1-5 - TRBV30 few CAWSPHGGVGESNQPQHF TGTGCCTGGAGTCCACACGGGGGGGTAGGGGAAAGCAATCAGCCCCAGCATTTT
TRBJ1-2 - TRBV27 - CASGLQGSGYGYTF TGTGCCAGCGGACTACAGGGTAGTGGCTATGGCTACACCTTC
TRBJ2-1 - TRBV28 - CASSWGKRSSYNEQFF TGTGCCAGCAGTTGGGGAAAGCGGAGCTCCTACAATGAGCAGTTCTTC
TRBJ1-4 TRBD1 TRBV23-1 - CASSPGGTGGEKLFF TGCGCCAGCAGCCCGGGGGGGACAGGTGGGGAAAAACTGTTTTTT
TRBJ1-1 - TRBV6-5 - CASSYWTPVMNTEAFF TGTGCCAGCAGTTACTGGACCCCAGTCATGAACACTGAAGCTTTCTTT
TRBJ1-4 - TRBV6-5 - CASSYSHRDEKLFF TGTGCCAGCAGTTACTCCCACCGGGATGAAAAACTGTTTTTT
TRBJ1-5 TRBD1 TRBV5-8 - CASSSADRANQPQHF TGTGCCAGCAGCTCCGCGGACAGGGCAAATCAGCCCCAGCATTTT
TRBJ2-7 - TRBV25-1 - CASSENPGPYEQYF TGTGCCAGCAGTGAAAATCCGGGCCCCTACGAGCAGTACTTC
TRBJ1-3 - TRBV6-1 - CASSGGIWTERTNTIYF TGTGCCAGCAGTGGAGGCATATGGACAGAAAGGACTAACACCATATATTTT
TRBJ2-1 TRBD2 TRBV2 - CASSAPGAGLAGGPYYNEQFF TGTGCCAGCAGTGCACCCGGTGCGGGACTAGCGGGAGGGCCATATTACAATGAGCAGTTCTTC
TRBJ2-3 - TRBV14 - CASSQDRSSPSTDTQYF TGTGCCAGCAGCCAAGATCGGAGTAGCCCTAGCACAGATACGCAGTATTTT
TRBJ2-7 - TRBV5-4 - CASSLEEGADYEQYF TGTGCCAGCAGCTTGGAGGAGGGGGCCGACTACGAGCAGTACTTC
TRBJ1-1 - TRBV30 - CAYRTQGPDEAFF TGTGCCTACCGCACCCAGGGCCCTGACGAAGCTTTCTTT
TRBJ2-1 TRBD2 TRBV7-9 - CASSPTAGAGATYNEQFF TGTGCCAGCAGCCCCACCGCTGGAGCGGGAGCAACCTACAATGAGCAGTTCTTC
TRBJ1-3 - TRBV29-1 - CSVEDGGVGNTIYF TGCAGCGTTGAAGATGGAGGGGTTGGAAACACCATATATTTT
TRBJ1-5 - TRBV9 - CASSHDGRNQPQHF TGTGCCAGCAGCCACGACGGTCGCAATCAGCCCCAGCATTTT
TRBJ1-5 - TRBV27 - CASSSGDNYQPQHF TGTGCCAGCAGTTCCGGGGACAATTATCAGCCCCAGCATTTT
TRBJ1-2 TRBD1 TRBV6-4 once CASSRTGNYGYTF TGTGCCAGCAGTAGGACAGGAAACTATGGCTACACCTTC
TRBJ2-5 - TRBV2 - CASSEWRQQETQYF TGTGCCAGCAGTGAATGGAGGCAGCAAGAGACCCAGTACTTC
TRBJ2-1 - TRBV4-2 - CASSRAARSKSYNEQFF TGTGCCAGCAGCCGGGCGGCCAGGAGTAAGTCCTACAATGAGCAGTTCTTC
TRBJ1-4 - TRBV28 - CASSFTGGASSWEKLFF TGTGCCAGCAGTTTTACGGGGGGCGCCTCGTCCTGGGAAAAACTGTTTTTT
TRBJ2-7 - TRBV10-3 - CAISDTGMGAERAINEQYF TGTGCCATCAGTGATACCGGTATGGGCGCGGAACGGGCTATTAACGAGCAGTACTTC
TRBJ2-1 TRBD2 TRBV28 - CASSPDSGREYNEQFF TGTGCCAGCAGTCCTGATAGCGGGAGGGAGTACAATGAGCAGTTCTTC
TRBJ1-2 - TRBV5-8 - CASSLDGGGRNYGYTF TGTGCCAGCAGCTTGGATGGCGGGGGGCGGAACTATGGCTACACCTTC
TRBJ2-7 - TRBV6-6 - CASSYGWEQYF TGTGCCAGCAGTTACGGATGGGAGCAGTACTTC
TRBJ2-7 TRBD2 TRBV7-9 - CASSLVALLAGEDYEQYF TGTGCCAGCAGCTTAGTGGCCCTTCTAGCGGGAGAGGATTACGAGCAGTACTTC
TRBJ1-4 - TRBV27 - CASSGRNEKLFF TGTGCCAGCAGTGGCCGTAATGAAAAACTGTTTTTT
TRBJ2-7 - TRBV9 - CASSARSDHHEQYF TGTGCCAGCAGCGCCAGATCGGACCACCACGAGCAGTACTTC
TRBJ2-7 - TRBV6-4 - CASSDSWAARMGGEQYF TGTGCCAGCAGTGACTCGTGGGCAGCCCGGATGGGTGGCGAGCAGTACTTC
TRBJ1-2 TRBD1 TRBV5-1 - CASSLSSNRGLKFYGYTF TGCGCCAGCAGCTTGAGCTCTAACAGGGGGCTAAAATTCTATGGCTACACCTTC
TRBJ2-7 - TRBV19 - CASSTMPGTSSPYEQYF TGTGCCAGTAGTACGATGCCTGGGACCAGCTCACCCTACGAGCAGTACTTC
TRBJ2-5 - TRBV29-1 - CSAAGGRTEETQYF TGCAGCGCCGCTGGGGGGAGGACAGAAGAGACCCAGTACTTC
TRBJ2-3 TRBD2 TRBV9 - CASSVTRPGLAGGERGTDTQYF TGTGCCAGCAGCGTAACACGTCCGGGACTAGCGGGAGGGGAGAGGGGCACAGATACGCAGTATTTT
TRBJ2-6 - TRBV27 - CASRDDGSGANVLTF TGTGCCAGCAGGGACGATGGTTCTGGGGCCAACGTCCTGACTTTC
TRBJ2-5 TRBD2 TRBV6-5 - CASSSRGGEETQYF TGTGCCAGCAGCTCCCGGGGGGGGGAAGAGACCCAGTACTTC
TRBJ2-1 - TRBV5-4 - CASSLGFYYNEQFF TGTGCCAGCAGCTTAGGGTTCTACTACAATGAGCAGTTCTTC
TRBJ2-2 - TRBV19 - CASSIGQSTIYSGSTGELFF TGTGCCAGTAGTATTGGGCAGAGTACCATATATAGCGGAAGTACCGGGGAGCTGTTTTTT
TRBJ2-1 - TRBV5-4 - CASSSDTGADNEQFF TGTGCCAGCAGCTCGGACACGGGGGCCGACAATGAGCAGTTCTTC
TRBJ1-2 TRBD1 TRBV5-5 few CASSSGQGRVRYGYTF TGTGCCAGCAGCTCCGGACAGGGGAGGGTTCGCTATGGCTACACCTTC
TRBJ2-1 - TRBV27 - CASSLRGLKNCNEQFF TGTGCCAGCAGTTTGAGGGGCCTGAAAAACTGCAATGAGCAGTTCTTC